This is a list of T cell receptor beta chains from one sample in a study of cytomegalovirus exposure and HLA in healthy donors. The data were produced by immunoSEQ multiplex PCR, yet TCRdb's version contains in-frame clones alone and is incomplete. The data contain around 130,000 clones, 60% to 85% of them seen just once; the ten biggest clones take up around 3.2%. Sequencing was done on a sample of PBMCs. These receptors were obtained from a young man in good health and CMV-seronegative. CDR3s include the opening cysteine and the closing phenylalanine or tryptophan. A D gene is named only where the DNA matches it firmly. Clone size is given for some rows only: seen once, a few or many times, or a class if the clone is expanded.

TRBJ1-1,-,-,TRBV9,CASSVGRVNTEAFF,TGTGCCAGCAGCGTAGGACGGGTGAACACTGAAGCTTTCTTT
TRBJ2-7,-,-,TRBV28,CASSRQGLTYEQYF,TGTGCCAGCAGTAGACAAGGTTTAACCTACGAGCAGTACTTC
TRBJ2-1,once,TRBD2,TRBV2,CASTRIGLAGDEQFF,TGTGCCAGCACCCGCATTGGGCTAGCGGGAGATGAGCAGTTCTTC
TRBJ2-2,-,TRBD2,TRBV2,CASSESLAGTGELFF,TGTGCCAGCAGTGAATCACTAGCGGGAACCGGGGAGCTGTTTTTT
TRBJ2-1,-,TRBD2,TRBV27,CASSSTWLADEQFF,TGTGCCAGCAGTTCTACCTGGCTAGCGGATGAGCAGTTCTTC
TRBJ2-1,-,-,TRBV14,CASSQSRKSHNEQFF,TGTGCCAGCAGCCAATCTAGGAAATCACACAATGAGCAGTTCTTC
TRBJ1-5,-,-,TRBV7-2,CASSLSGGNQPQHF,TGTGCCAGCAGCTTATCCGGGGGCAATCAGCCCCAGCATTTT
TRBJ1-6,-,-,TRBV7-2,CASSSLQNSPLHF,TGTGCCAGCAGCTCCCTACAGAATTCACCCCTCCACTTT
TRBJ1-4,-,-,TRBV28,CASSFLSPNEKLFF,TGTGCCAGCAGTTTTTTATCTCCTAATGAAAAACTGTTTTTT
TRBJ2-7,-,TRBD2,TRBV15,CATSRGGLAGGSYEQYF,TGTGCCACCAGCAGGGGGGGGCTAGCGGGGGGTTCCTACGAGCAGTACTTC
TRBJ1-1,-,-,TRBV6-5,CASSYSRGGTEAFF,TGTGCCAGCAGTTACTCGAGGGGAGGCACTGAAGCTTTCTTT
TRBJ2-3,-,-,TRBV7-9,CASSLPAGGPDTQYF,TGTGCCAGCAGCTTACCAGCAGGGGGGCCAGATACGCAGTATTTT
TRBJ1-6,few,TRBD1,TRBV5-6,CASSLVPGTGFLNSPLHF,TGTGCCAGCAGCTTGGTCCCTGGGACAGGGTTTTTGAATTCACCCCTCCACTTT
TRBJ1-5,-,TRBD1,TRBV29-1,CSVGQGAGQPQHF,TGCAGCGTGGGACAGGGGGCCGGACAGCCCCAGCATTTT
TRBJ2-2,-,-,TRBV7-3,CASSPAALTGELFF,TGTGCCAGCAGCCCTGCGGCCCTTACCGGGGAGCTGTTTTTT
TRBJ2-7,few,-,TRBV4-2,CASSQDRYEQYF,TGTGCCAGCAGCCAAGATCGGTACGAGCAGTACTTC
TRBJ1-1,-,-,TRBV4-3,CASSQDRARGGTEAFF,TGCGCCAGCAGCCAAGATCGGGCACGGGGGGGAACTGAAGCTTTCTTT
TRBJ1-1,-,TRBD1,TRBV18,CASSSQGQGGMTEAFF,TGTGCCAGCTCATCTCAAGGACAGGGCGGTATGACTGAAGCTTTCTTT
TRBJ1-1,-,-,TRBV18,CASSPETGSMEAFF,TGTGCCAGCTCACCCGAAACAGGGTCAATGGAAGCTTTCTTT
TRBJ1-1,-,TRBD1,TRBV6-1,CASSVGQGSTEAFF,TGTGCCAGCAGTGTTGGACAGGGCAGCACTGAAGCTTTCTTT
TRBJ2-7,-,-,TRBV10-1,CASSEFLTYEQYF,TGCGCCAGCAGTGAGTTTCTTACCTACGAGCAGTACTTC
TRBJ1-1,few,-,TRBV6-1,CASSDQGYTEAFF,TGTGCCAGCAGTGATCAGGGGTATACTGAAGCTTTCTTT
TRBJ2-7,-,TRBD1,TRBV28,CASSIGDRGLWEQYF,TGTGCCAGCAGCATAGGGGACAGGGGTTTGTGGGAGCAGTACTTC
TRBJ1-2,few,-,TRBV6-6,CASSYSIGDYGYTF,TGTGCCAGCAGTTACTCGATAGGGGACTATGGCTACACCTTC
TRBJ2-1,-,TRBD1,TRBV7-2,CASSWTGGHYNEQFF,TGTGCCAGCAGTTGGACAGGGGGCCATTACAATGAGCAGTTCTTC
TRBJ1-5,-,TRBD1,TRBV30,CAWSVQQGARQPQHF,TGTGCCTGGAGTGTACAACAGGGGGCACGTCAGCCCCAGCATTTT
TRBJ2-3,few,TRBD2,TRBV4-1,CASSPTSGRDTQYF,TGCGCCAGCAGCCCGACTAGCGGGCGGGATACGCAGTATTTT
TRBJ2-7,once,-,TRBV2,CASSEALAVAYEQYF,TGTGCCAGCAGTGAAGCGCTTGCGGTGGCCTACGAGCAGTACTTC
TRBJ2-3,-,TRBD1,TRBV4-3,CASSQAFRDSDYTQYF,TGCGCCAGCAGCCAAGCTTTCCGGGACAGCGATTATACGCAGTATTTT
TRBJ1-1,-,-,TRBV4-3,CASSRDSTPTMNTEAFF,TGCGCCAGCAGCCGAGATTCAACACCAACCATGAACACTGAAGCTTTCTTT
TRBJ1-2,-,-,TRBV2,CASSEAGRGYTF,TGTGCCAGCAGTGAGGCGGGTAGAGGCTACACCTTC
TRBJ1-3,-,TRBD1,TRBV5-6,CASSWGDSGNTIYF,TGTGCCAGCAGCTGGGGGGACAGTGGAAACACCATATATTTT
TRBJ2-7,-,-,TRBV27,CASSLAGQSSYEQYF,TGTGCCAGCAGTTTAGCAGGTCAAAGCTCCTACGAGCAGTACTTC
TRBJ1-5,few,TRBD1,TRBV5-6,CASSLKGANQPQHF,TGTGCCAGCAGCTTGAAGGGGGCTAATCAGCCCCAGCATTTT
TRBJ2-7,-,-,TRBV18,CASSPGAGLVTDF,TGTGCCAGCTCACCAGGTGCGGGATTGGTTACGGACTTC
TRBJ1-2,-,TRBD1,TRBV7-3,CASSSGGNNYGYTF,TGTGCCAGCAGTTCAGGGGGCAACAACTATGGCTACACCTTC
TRBJ2-1,-,-,TRBV5-6,CASSLGVGGYNEQFF,TGTGCCAGCAGCTTGGGGGTAGGGGGATACAATGAGCAGTTCTTC
TRBJ2-5,few,-,TRBV7-2,CASSLGRGIETQYF,TGTGCCAGCAGCTTGGGCAGGGGTATTGAGACCCAGTACTTC
TRBJ1-2,-,-,TRBV6-1,CASSEGGLAPNYGYTF,TGTGCCAGCAGTGAAGGAGGTCTTGCCCCTAACTATGGCTACACCTTC
TRBJ2-7,-,-,TRBV28,CASSPQGGSGSYEQYF,TGTGCCAGCAGTCCCCAAGGTGGTAGCGGATCATACGAGCAGTACTTC
TRBJ2-7,-,-,TRBV28,CASSVGGTYEQYF,TGTGCCAGTTCCGTCGGGGGAACCTACGAGCAGTACTTC
TRBJ2-1,-,TRBD2,TRBV9,CASSVSGGSTYNEQFF,TGTGCCAGCAGCGTGAGCGGGGGGTCCACCTACAATGAGCAGTTCTTC
TRBJ2-5,once,-,TRBV5-6,CASSNRRLGGETQYF,TGTGCCAGCAGCAATCGTAGACTTGGAGGGGAGACCCAGTACTTC
TRBJ1-1,once,TRBD1,TRBV11-3,CASSLGTGMNTEAFF,TGTGCCAGCAGCTTGGGGACAGGGATGAACACTGAAGCTTTCTTT
TRBJ2-7,few,-,TRBV6-1,CASSEGQGLFSYEQYF,TGTGCCAGCAGTGAGGGGCAGGGACTTTTTTCCTACGAGCAGTACTTC
TRBJ2-1,few,-,TRBV7-3,CASSLSADNEQFF,TGTGCCAGCAGCTTATCTGCGGACAATGAGCAGTTCTTC
TRBJ2-1,few,TRBD2,TRBV11-2,CASSSVRPGLASYEQFF,TGTGCCAGCAGCTCCGTAAGACCGGGACTAGCGTCGTATGAGCAGTTCTTC
TRBJ1-6,-,-,TRBV28,CASTLGGASSYNSPLHF,TGTGCCAGCACCCTCGGGGGGGCCAGCTCCTATAATTCACCCCTCCACTTT
TRBJ1-6,-,TRBD1,TRBV18,CASSQNRDSYNSPLHF,TGTGCCAGCTCTCAAAACCGGGACAGCTATAATTCACCCCTCCACTTT
TRBJ1-5,-,-,TRBV18,CASSPTGKNQPQHF,TGTGCCAGCTCACCTACAGGGAAGAATCAGCCCCAGCATTTT
TRBJ2-5,once,-,TRBV7-9,CASSPGIAGETQYF,TGTGCCAGCAGTCCGGGCATTGCGGGAGAGACCCAGTACTTC
TRBJ2-7,-,TRBD1,TRBV10-2,CASSGQGAVSPYEQYF,TGCGCCAGCAGTGGACAGGGGGCAGTTAGCCCCTACGAGCAGTACTTC
TRBJ1-6,-,TRBD1,TRBV6-1,CASRDRASPLHF,TGTGCCAGCAGAGACAGGGCTTCACCCCTCCACTTT
TRBJ2-3,-,-,TRBV5-1,CASSQNPEDTQYF,TGCGCCAGCAGTCAAAATCCGGAGGATACGCAGTATTTT
TRBJ2-7,-,TRBD2,TRBV27,CASRMGLAGSYEQYF,TGTGCCAGCAGGATGGGACTAGCGGGGTCCTACGAGCAGTACTTC
TRBJ2-5,-,-,TRBV7-7,CASSLGRGETQYF,TGTGCTAGCAGCTTAGGCAGGGGAGAGACCCAGTACTTC
TRBJ2-1,-,-,TRBV30,CAWSVRVMSYNEQFF,TGTGCCTGGAGTGTGCGAGTAATGTCCTACAATGAGCAGTTCTTC
TRBJ2-1,few,TRBD2,TRBV7-9,CASSDGTSGRSNEQFF,TGTGCCAGCAGCGACGGGACTAGCGGGAGGAGCAATGAGCAGTTCTTC
TRBJ2-3,-,-,TRBV4-3,CASSQDGAGAGDTQYF,TGCGCCAGCAGCCAAGACGGGGCAGGGGCCGGAGATACGCAGTATTTT